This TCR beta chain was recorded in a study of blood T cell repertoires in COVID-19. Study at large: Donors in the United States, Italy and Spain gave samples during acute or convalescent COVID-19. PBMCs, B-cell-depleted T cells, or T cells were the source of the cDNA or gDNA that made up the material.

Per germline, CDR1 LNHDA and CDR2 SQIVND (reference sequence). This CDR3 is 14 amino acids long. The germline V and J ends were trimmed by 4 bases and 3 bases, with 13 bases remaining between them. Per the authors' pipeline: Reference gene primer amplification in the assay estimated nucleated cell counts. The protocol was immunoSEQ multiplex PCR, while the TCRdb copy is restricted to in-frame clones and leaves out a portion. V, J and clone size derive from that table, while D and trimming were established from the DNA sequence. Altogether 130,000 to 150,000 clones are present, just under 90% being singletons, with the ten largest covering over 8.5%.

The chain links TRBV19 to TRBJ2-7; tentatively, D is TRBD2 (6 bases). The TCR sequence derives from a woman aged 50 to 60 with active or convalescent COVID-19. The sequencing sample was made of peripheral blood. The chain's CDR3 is CASSSGGFYYEQYF. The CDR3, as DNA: TGTGCCAGTAGTAGCGGAGGGTTTTACTACGAGCAGTACTTC.